The rows below give T cell receptor beta chains drawn from one sample of a study of T cells after yellow fever vaccination. TCRdb recomputed calls from the 5' RACE reads with MiXCR, one row per CDR3 protein. The table shows about 130,000 distinct CDR3 sequences, with more than 6.5% occurring only once. The specimen comprised CD4+ T cells sorted from PBMCs, sampled about 10 days after the first yellow fever vaccination. Receptors were obtained from a man aged 18-30 years who received the YFV17D yellow fever vaccine. Both conserved end residues are part of each CDR3. The D gene is left open where the match is weak. The size of a clone is reported for some rows only, either as once, few or many, or as a class for expanded clones.

v_gene	abundance	j_gene	d_gene	CDR3aa	CDR3nt
TRBV7-7	many	TRBJ2-5	-	CASSPGAKETQYF	TGTGCCAGCTCCCCCGGGGCGAAAGAGACCCAGTACTTC
TRBV7-9	-	TRBJ2-5	TRBD1	CASSSLGQGIQETQYF	TGTGCCAGCAGCTCCCTGGGACAGGGTATCCAAGAGACCCAGTACTTC
TRBV7-9	many	TRBJ2-3	-	CASSFGGGTDTQYF	TGTGCCAGCAGCTTCGGAGGTGGCACAGATACGCAGTATTTT
TRBV4-3	many	TRBJ1-5	TRBD1	CASSQEPQGAGQPQHF	TGCGCCAGCAGCCAAGAACCCCAGGGGGCAGGTCAGCCCCAGCATTTT
TRBV20-1	many	TRBJ1-1	TRBD1	CSARTFQGGDTEAFF	TGCAGTGCCCGGACATTTCAGGGGGGGGACACTGAAGCTTTCTTT
TRBV18	many	TRBJ1-4	TRBD1	CASSLGQGSANEKLFF	TGTGCCAGCTCACTGGGACAGGGATCAGCTAATGAAAAACTGTTTTTT
TRBV4-2	few	TRBJ2-7	TRBD1	CASRSGGALSYEQYF	TGTGCCAGCAGGTCAGGGGGCGCGCTATCATACGAGCAGTACTTC
TRBV18	many	TRBJ2-6	TRBD1	CASSDRVLSSGANVLTF	TGTGCCAGCTCCGACAGGGTATTAAGCTCTGGGGCCAACGTCCTGACTTTC
TRBV20-1	many	TRBJ2-5	TRBD2	CSARGQAGGEETQYF	TGCAGTGCTAGAGGGCAAGCGGGGGGTGAGGAGACCCAGTACTTC
TRBV6-4	many	TRBJ2-2	TRBD1	CASSNQGANIGELFF	TGTGCCAGCAGTAACCAGGGGGCTAACATCGGGGAGCTGTTTTTT
TRBV18	many	TRBJ2-3	TRBD2	CASSLGLAGGPDTQYF	TGTGCCAGCTCACTAGGACTAGCGGGGGGGCCAGATACGCAGTATTTT
TRBV7-8	many	TRBJ2-5	TRBD1	CASSPPPGQGRETQYF	TGTGCCAGCAGCCCCCCCCCCGGACAGGGTAGGGAGACCCAGTACTTC
TRBV3-1	many	TRBJ2-2	TRBD1	CASSLRDSTGELFF	TGTGCCAGCAGCCTCCGGGACAGCACCGGGGAGCTGTTTTTT
TRBV27	few	TRBJ2-1	TRBD2	CASSLSGGGAEQFF	TGTGCCAGCAGTTTAAGCGGGGGGGGCGCTGAGCAGTTCTTC
TRBV5-1	many	TRBJ2-5	-	CASSFQGLVETQYF	TGCGCCAGCAGCTTCCAGGGGCTGGTGGAGACCCAGTACTTC
TRBV7-2	many	TRBJ2-5	TRBD2	CASSPGGYGETQYF	TGTGCCAGCAGCCCGGGGGGGTACGGAGAGACCCAGTACTTC
TRBV5-1	many	TRBJ2-1	TRBD2	CASGLAGEYNEQFF	TGCGCCAGCGGACTAGCGGGGGAGTACAATGAGCAGTTCTTC
TRBV20-1	-	TRBJ1-2	TRBD1	CSASPNPQGNYGYTF	TGCAGTGCTAGTCCAAACCCACAGGGGAACTATGGCTACACCTTC
TRBV7-3	many	TRBJ1-1	-	CASSGGGSETEAFF	TGTGCCAGCAGTGGGGGGGGCTCAGAGACTGAAGCTTTCTTT
TRBV3-1	many	TRBJ2-1	-	CASSQADREQFF	TGTGCCAGCAGCCAAGCTGACAGGGAGCAGTTCTTC
TRBV12-3/TRBV12-4	many	TRBJ2-3	-	CASSLMELRTDTQYF	TGTGCCAGCAGTTTGATGGAGCTGCGCACAGATACGCAGTATTTT
TRBV5-1	many	TRBJ1-1	-	CASRRGGNAEAFF	TGCGCCAGCAGGAGGGGGGGGAACGCTGAAGCTTTCTTT
TRBV19	many	TRBJ2-1	-	CASSTGPGYDNEQFF	TGTGCCAGTAGTACTGGACCGGGTTACGACAATGAGCAGTTCTTC
TRBV28	many	TRBJ1-1	-	CASKGDTEAFF	TGTGCCAGCAAAGGGGACACTGAAGCTTTCTTT
TRBV20-1	many	TRBJ1-1	-	CSALGRVNTEAFF	TGCAGTGCCCTCGGACGAGTGAACACTGAAGCTTTCTTT
TRBV7-7	many	TRBJ2-1	-	CASSKGTVNNEQFF	TGTGCCAGCAGCAAAGGGACTGTAAACAATGAGCAGTTCTTC
TRBV5-1	few	TRBJ2-5	TRBD2	CASSLGAGPRETQYF	TGCGCCAGCAGCTTGGGAGCGGGGCCCCGGGAGACCCAGTACTTC
TRBV5-1	many	TRBJ2-2	TRBD1	CASSLGQGRLTGELFF	TGCGCCAGCAGCCTGGGACAGGGCAGACTAACCGGGGAGCTGTTTTTT
TRBV29-1	many	TRBJ2-4	-	CSVEAWDHGNIQYF	TGCAGCGTTGAAGCATGGGACCATGGGAACATTCAGTACTTC
TRBV6-2/TRBV6-3	many	TRBJ2-3	-	CASTAGSSVDTQYF	TGTGCCAGCACGGCAGGGTCTAGCGTAGATACGCAGTATTTT
TRBV6-5	many	TRBJ2-2	TRBD2	CASSYSGGAIVGELFF	TGTGCCAGCAGTTATAGCGGGGGGGCCATTGTCGGGGAGCTGTTTTTT
TRBV5-1	many	TRBJ2-3	-	CASSPRGDTQYF	TGCGCCAGCAGCCCTAGGGGGGATACGCAGTATTTT
TRBV5-1	few	TRBJ2-3	-	CASSLGQVGTDTQYF	TGCGCCAGCAGCTTGGGACAGGTTGGCACAGATACGCAGTATTTT
TRBV5-1	-	TRBJ2-6	TRBD1	CANSYGQGHSGANVLTF	TGCGCCAACAGCTACGGACAGGGACACTCTGGGGCCAACGTCCTGACTTTC
TRBV6-2/TRBV6-3	-	TRBJ2-5	TRBD2	CAANRGVAAYHETQYF	TGTGCCGCCAACCGGGGGGTAGCGGCGTACCACGAGACCCAGTACTTC
TRBV5-1	many	TRBJ2-6	-	CASSVLQISGANVLTF	TGCGCCAGCAGTGTTCTGCAGATCTCTGGGGCCAACGTCCTGACTTTC
TRBV4-3	many	TRBJ2-6	-	CASSQERGFGANVLTF	TGCGCCAGCAGCCAAGAAAGGGGCTTTGGGGCCAACGTCCTGACTTTC
TRBV6-2/TRBV6-3	many	TRBJ1-3	-	CASSYRGPRGNTIYF	TGTGCCAGCAGTTACCGGGGTCCACGCGGAAACACCATATATTTT
TRBV7-9	many	TRBJ1-6	-	CASSLSSNNSPLHF	TGTGCCAGCAGCTTAAGCAGTAATAATTCACCCCTCCACTTT
TRBV6-1	many	TRBJ2-1	TRBD2	CASRALAGGPRNEQFF	TGTGCCAGCAGAGCACTAGCGGGGGGGCCCAGAAATGAGCAGTTCTTC
TRBV11-2	-	TRBJ2-6	-	CASAGPGANVLTF	TGTGCCAGCGCCGGACCCGGGGCCAACGTCCTGACTTTC